This TCR beta chain was recovered during a study of blood T cell repertoires in COVID-19. Study overall: Material from acute and convalescent COVID-19 was sourced from the United States, Italy and Spain. PBMCs, B-cell-depleted T cells, or T cells provided the cDNA or gDNA that made up the material.

Methods used by the authors: Nucleated cell counts were estimated from reference gene primer amplification. This table comes from immunoSEQ multiplex PCR, and its TCRdb copy is limited to in-frame clones, with some not included. Clone size and V and J calls were adopted from that table, with D and trimming inferred from the DNA. Of a few hundred thousand clones in the sample, 80% to 90% are singletons; the top ten hold approximately 6.5%. The V gene's germline CDR1 is SGHTS and CDR2 YDEGEE. After removal of 3 bases from V and 5 bases from J, the junction contained 6 bases not matched to a gene. This CDR3 comprises 14 residues.

The rearrangement links TRBV5-8 to TRBJ2-7, with 9 positions matching TRBD1. Sequenced input: peripheral blood. The receptor was isolated from a man younger than 35 who had recovered from COVID-19. CDR3 sequence: CASSWGQGKNEQYF. The CDR3 nucleotides read TGTGCCAGCAGCTGGGGACAGGGTAAGAACGAGCAGTACTTC.